The entry below describes one TCR beta chain. Its specificity is unknown. MiXCR, applied by TCRdb to the 5' RACE reads, yields one record per CDR3 protein. The repertoire holds a few hundred thousand distinct CDR3 sequences, with more than 20% as singletons. The CDR3 extends over 16 amino acids. Germline V gene data show CDR1 as SGHRS and CDR2 as YFSETQ. V was clipped by 4 bases and J by 5 bases, with 21 bases between them. The record originates from a study of CD8 T cells in ankylosing spondylitis. Findings and limits, study-wide: Clones linked to the disease showed a CD8+ phenotype. They occurred at relatively low frequencies in peripheral blood.

The clonotype was recovered from a male donor with ankylosing spondylitis or in good health (not recorded which). V usage is TRBV5-1 and J usage is TRBJ2-5; D is uncertain. Sequencing input: blood, either unsorted or a sorted T cell fraction (not recorded which). The CDR3 DNA is TGCGCCAGCAGCCAGATTAGGGCAAGGTTCGGCGAGACCCAGTACTTC. Translated, it gives CASSQIRARFGETQYF.